The clone carrying this T cell receptor (beta chain) was picked up many times. Authors' processing steps: Reference gene primer amplification gave nucleated cell count estimates. Assay: immunoSEQ multiplex PCR; the TCRdb copy retains only in-frame clones and omits some. V and J calls plus clone size are reproduced from that table; the DNA served to infer D and trimming. The sample lists 170,000 or so clones, around nine tenths occurring once. The data are from a study of blood T cell repertoires in COVID-19. Looking at the study overall: Material from acute and convalescent COVID-19 was sourced from the United States, Italy and Spain. PBMCs, B-cell-depleted T cells, or T cells were the source of the cDNA or gDNA that made up the material.

V lost 3 bases and J lost 0, with 9 bases in between. Germline lookup yields CDR1 MNHNS and CDR2 SASEGT. The CDR3 contains 16 residues. This chain connects TRBV6-1 to TRBJ1-6, with D unclear. The sample consisted of peripheral blood. This sequence was found in a young woman who had recovered from COVID-19. The CDR3 loop is CASSDPQRSYNSPLHF. CDR3 in DNA: TGTGCCAGCAGTGACCCCCAGCGCTCCTATAATTCACCCCTCCACTTT.